This record looks at one T cell receptor beta chain sequence and its context. Its antigen is undetermined. The sample is drawn from a study of cytomegalovirus exposure and HLA in healthy donors. Study-wide results and limits: The authors judged a highly shared variant cluster likely a sequencing artifact. The authors confirmed in vitro that three CMV-associated chains were specific for CMV antigens. TCR beta V- and J-gene trimming, according to a later analysis, was linked to a missense DCLRE1C variant.

60 Vbeta and 13 Jbeta primers were used in PCR. Source study methods: Unique TCR beta chains totaled about 73 million in a later count, with approximately 10 million of them shared. TCRdb's table, derived via immunoSEQ multiplex PCR, lists solely in-frame clones and lacks some. The DNA gave D and trimming, while V, J and clone size come from that table. Of 210,000 or so clones listed, 83% are singletons. In germline, CDR1 is SGDLS, CDR2 YYNGEE. The CDR3 runs to 15 residues. V shed 0 bases and J shed 10 bases, with 17 bases lying between them. This chain uses TRBV9 with TRBJ2-1, with D unresolved. Sample: PBMCs. The clonotype was recovered from a girl between 5 and 17 years old in good health and CMV-seronegative. The CDR3 DNA sequence: TGTGCCAGCAGCGTAGCGGCGAGACGAGAGGAAGAGCAGTTCTTC. Amino acid sequence: CASSVAARREEEQFF.